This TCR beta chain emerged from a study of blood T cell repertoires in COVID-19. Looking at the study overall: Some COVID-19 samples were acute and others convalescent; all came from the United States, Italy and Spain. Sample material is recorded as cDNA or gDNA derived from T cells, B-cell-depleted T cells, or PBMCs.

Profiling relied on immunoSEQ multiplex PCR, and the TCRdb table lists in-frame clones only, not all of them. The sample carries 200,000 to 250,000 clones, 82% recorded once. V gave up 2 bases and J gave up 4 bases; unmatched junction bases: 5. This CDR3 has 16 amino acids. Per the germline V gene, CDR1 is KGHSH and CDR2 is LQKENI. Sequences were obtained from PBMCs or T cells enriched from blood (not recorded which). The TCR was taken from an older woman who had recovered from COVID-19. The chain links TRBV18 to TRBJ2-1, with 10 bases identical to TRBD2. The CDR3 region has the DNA TGTGCCAGCTCACCATCCGGACTAGCGGAATACAATGAGCAGTTCTTC. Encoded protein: CASSPSGLAEYNEQFF.